A single sample is the source of the 9 T cell receptor beta chains below, sequenced in a study of OX40 agonist ivuxolimab in advanced cancers. Libraries were prepared by immunoSEQ multiplex PCR; TCRdb keeps only in-frame clonotypes and omits some of them. The sample consists of approximately 76,000 clones, approximately 83% of them appearing once. Sequenced material: CD4+ or CD8+ T cells sorted from blood, taken in a trial of the OX40 agonist ivuxolimab. The receptors shown here come from an adult with an advanced solid tumor such as melanoma, head and neck, liver or kidney cancer.

With regard to this clone: Germline and junction disagree at one end, which may indicate a read error. The sample has other DNA sequences that encode this CDR3 too. CDR3 protein: CASSYSSGTGLDEQYF. The CDR3 DNA reads TGCGCCAGCAGTTACTCGTCCGGGACAGGGTTGGACGAGCAGTACTTC. The V and J genes are TRBV6-5 and TRBJ2-7; 9 positions match TRBD1. CDR1 is MNHEY and CDR2 is SVGAGI in the germline V gene. The CDR3 covers 16 residues.

The chain recombines TRBV7-9 with TRBJ2-5; weak D call: TRBD2 (6 bases). This CDR3 contains 18 residues. V gave up 1 base and J gave up 6 bases, with 24 bases separating them. CDR1 and CDR2 from the germline V gene are SEHNR and FQNEAQ (reference sequence). The DNA of the CDR3 is TGTGCCAGCAGCTTAGGATCGGCTAGCGTCGGAGCTACAAAGACCCAGTACTTC. It yields the protein CASSLGSASVGATKTQYF. Combining the CDR3 with reference TRBV7-9 and TRBJ2-5 gives the whole variable domain DTGVSQNPRHKITKRGQNVTFRCDPISEHNRLYWYRQTLGQGPEFLTYFQNEAQLEKSRLLSDRFSAERPKGSFSTLEIQRTEQGDSAMYLCASSLGSASVGATKTQYFGPGTRLLVL.

The genes are TRBV6-5 and TRBJ2-3, with 9 nucleotides matching TRBD1. The CDR3 spans 15 residues. CDR1 is MNHEY and CDR2 is SVGAGI in the germline V gene. J gave up 4 bases and V 5 bases, and 7 bases lay outside the gene matches. This chain's CDR3 is CASSTGTGSADTQYF. CDR3 nucleotide sequence: TGTGCCAGCAGTACCGGGACAGGGAGTGCAGATACGCAGTATTTT.

The chain employs TRBV15 and TRBJ2-7; TRBD2 matches at 8 bases. CDR3 length equals 15 residues. Germline V lookup: CDR1 LNHNV, CDR2 YYDKDF (reference sequence). Trimming removed 4 bases from V and 0 bases from J; junction bases left unmatched: 5. The DNA of the CDR3 is TGTGCCACCAGCATAACTAGCGGAAGCTCCTACGAGCAGTACTTC. Amino acids: CATSITSGSSYEQYF.

The chain joins TRBV5-4 to TRBJ2-7, with 7 positions matching TRBD2. V gave up 3 bases and J gave up 2 bases; unmatched junction bases: 8. The length of the CDR3 is 15 residues. CDR1 and CDR2 (germline): SGHNT, YYREEE (reference sequence). CDR3 nucleotide sequence: TGTGCCAGCAGCTATAGCGGGTCCCTCGCCTACGAGCAGTACTTC. This codes for CASSYSGSLAYEQYF.

V usage is TRBV7-9 and J usage is TRBJ2-1; D may be TRBD2 (6 bases). CDR1 SEHNR and CDR2 FQNEAQ come from the germline V gene (reference sequence). The CDR3 consists of 16 residues. Between the trimmed V and J ends, which lost 2 bases and 5 bases, there was a span of 16 bases. CDR3 residues: CASSLLGLAGNNEQFF. CDR3 DNA: TGTGCCAGCAGCTTACTCGGACTCGCGGGAAACAATGAGCAGTTCTTC.

The CDR3 DNA reads as TGCAGCGTTGAGGGTTACAACACCGGGGAGCTGTTTTTT. It specifies CSVEGYNTGELFF. V is TRBV29-1 and J is TRBJ2-2; D gene unclear. CDR1 and CDR2 from the germline V gene are SQVTM and ANQGSEA. The V end lost 3 bases, the J end lost 2 bases, and 7 bases lay between the germline ends. The CDR3 runs to 13 residues.

This clone was observed a single time. V and J are TRBV14 and TRBJ1-2; D not resolved. There are 14 residues in the CDR3. Germline CDR1 SGHDN, CDR2 FVKESK. V shed 1 base and J shed 4 bases, with 10 bases lying between them. CDR3 coding DNA: TGTGCCAGCAGCCAAGGGGAGAAGTTCTATGGCTACACCTTC. It specifies CASSQGEKFYGYTF.

This sequence joins TRBV7-2 and TRBJ1-1; D ambiguous. The CDR3 contains 14 residues. V lost 3 bases and J 1 base, leaving 9 bases between the germline ends. CDR1 and CDR2 (germline): SGHTA, FQGNSA. The CDR3 region has the DNA TGTGCCAGCAGCTTCCGGACCCCGAACACTGAAGCTTTCTTT. Amino acid sequence: CASSFRTPNTEAFF.